This entry features one T cell receptor (beta chain) sequence. Its antigen is not known. Only Caucasian adults living in Nashville, Tennessee made up the donor group. CDR3 size: 17 residues. The junction had 10 bases not matched to a gene; V was cut back by 4 bases and J by 2 bases. CDR1 and CDR2 (germline): SEHNR, FQNEAQ (reference sequence). The data were taken from a study of shared clonotypes between healthy human individuals. Study-level results: The represented genetic and exposure-history diversity was limited by the small number of donors.

Study processing details: With immunoSEQ giving junction-only sequences and no quality scores, filtering differed. The data were produced by immunoSEQ multiplex PCR, yet TCRdb's version contains in-frame clones alone and is incomplete. V, J and clone size are those of that table, while D and trimming were read from the DNA. The table has about 1 million clones, 75% to 80% seen once. V and J are TRBV7-9 and TRBJ2-3; 9 bases align to TRBD1. This clonotype was sampled from a man aged 18 to 35 in good health. Some clones in this sample may be carry-over from other donors' samples. The material sequenced was memory CD4+ T cells from PBMCs. The subset denotes: CD45RA-negative fraction. The CDR3 coding sequence is TGTGCCAGCAGCTCCTCCGGAGGGGACAGGGCCACAGATACGCAGTATTTT. It is translated as CASSSSGGDRATDTQYF.